The T cell receptor (beta chain) described here comes from a study of shared clonotypes between healthy human individuals. Methods used by the authors: With immunoSEQ giving junction-only sequences and no quality scores, filtering differed. Using immunoSEQ multiplex PCR, the repertoire was profiled, and TCRdb retains in-frame clones only, with some absent. V, J and clone size were drawn from that table, and D and trimming were deduced from the DNA. The sample gives about 380,000 clones, approximately 97% of which show up once; around 0.3% is in the top ten. Regarding the study as a whole: As a rule, naive subsets had a larger estimated richness than memory subsets.

Looked up from germline, CDR1 is MNHNS and CDR2 is SASEGT. V lost 0 bases and J lost 0, with 11 bases in between. The CDR3 consists of 17 residues. A note on this clone: Its antigen is not identified.

The J gene is TRBJ2-2, the V gene TRBV6-1, with a weak D call TRBD2 (5 bases). Source material: memory CD8+ T cells sorted from blood. Subset defined: CD45RO+ cells pooled with CCR7-negative TemRA cells. The receptor's source is a man aged 30 to 45 in good health. DNA of the CDR3: TGTGCCAGCAGTGAAGCGCACGGGAACCCGAACACCGGGGAGCTGTTTTTT. It codes for CASSEAHGNPNTGELFF.